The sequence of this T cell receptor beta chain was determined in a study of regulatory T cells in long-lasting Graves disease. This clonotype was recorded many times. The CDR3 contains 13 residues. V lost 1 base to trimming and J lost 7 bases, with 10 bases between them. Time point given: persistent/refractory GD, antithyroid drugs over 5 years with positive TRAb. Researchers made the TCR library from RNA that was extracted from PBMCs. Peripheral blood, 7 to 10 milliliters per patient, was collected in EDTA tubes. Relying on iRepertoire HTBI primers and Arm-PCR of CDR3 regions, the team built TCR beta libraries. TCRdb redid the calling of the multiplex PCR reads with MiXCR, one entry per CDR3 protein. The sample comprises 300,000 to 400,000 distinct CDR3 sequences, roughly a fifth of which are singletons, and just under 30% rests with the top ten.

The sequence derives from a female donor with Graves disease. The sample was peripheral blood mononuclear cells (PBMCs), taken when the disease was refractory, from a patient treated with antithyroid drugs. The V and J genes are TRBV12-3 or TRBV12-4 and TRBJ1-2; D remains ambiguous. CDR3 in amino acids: CASSLGSGAGYTF. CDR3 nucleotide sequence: TGTGCCAGCAGTTTAGGGTCGGGAGCTGGCTACACCTTC.